Below are 15 T cell receptor beta chains sequenced from a single sample in a study of blood T cell repertoires in COVID-19. Generated by immunoSEQ multiplex PCR, the TCRdb table keeps only in-frame clones and is missing some. Here the sample spans 150,000 to 200,000 clones, about 80% being singletons. The sample was PBMCs or T cells enriched from blood (not recorded which). These receptors all stem from a woman in her sixties or seventies with acute COVID-19.

The chain carries TRBV19 and TRBJ1-2; weak D call: TRBD1 (6 bases). Germline V gene data show CDR1 as LNHDA and CDR2 as SQIVND (reference sequence). Trimming took off 5 bases at V and 0 bases at J, with 19 bases between the two ends. The CDR3 is made up of 17 amino acids. As DNA, the CDR3 is TGTGCCAGTAGTCCCTCTCCCGGACAGCCGGCTAACTATGGCTACACCTTC. Translated: CASSPSPGQPANYGYTF.

This clone was detected only a few times. V usage is TRBV6-4 and J usage is TRBJ2-1, with D tentatively TRBD2 (5 bases). This CDR3 contains 13 residues. Germline-derived CDR1 and CDR2 are MRHNA and SNTAGT. V lost 3 bases and J 6 bases, leaving 9 bases between the germline ends. CDR3 residues: CASSDGSVNEQFF. The CDR3, as DNA: TGTGCCAGCAGTGATGGTAGCGTCAATGAGCAGTTCTTC.

The chain combines TRBV10-3 with TRBJ2-3; a weak D match, TRBD1 (6 bases). CDR3 size: 14 residues. Germline assignment: CDR1 ENHRY and CDR2 SYGVKD. Between the trimmed V and J ends, which lost 11 bases and 2 bases, there was a span of 17 bases. The CDR3 nucleotides are TGTGCCGTCCCGAGAGGGGGATCCACAGATACGCAGTATTTT. It specifies CAVPRGGSTDTQYF.

The chain recombines TRBV9 with TRBJ2-3; D gene unclear. The germline gives CDR1 SGDLS, CDR2 YYNGEE. This CDR3 region has 14 residues. With 3 bases removed from V and 0 bases from J, the gap between germline ends came to 8 bases. The CDR3: CASSEQISTDTQYF. Written as DNA, the CDR3 is TGTGCCAGCAGCGAACAGATTAGCACAGATACGCAGTATTTT.

The rearrangement joins TRBV5-6 to TRBJ1-4; no definite D call. The germline V gene encodes CDR1 SGHDT and CDR2 YYEEEE. V was shortened by 1 base and J by 8 bases, with 15 bases between the two germline ends. The CDR3 length is 15 residues. DNA for the CDR3: TGTGCCAGCAGCTTGATCTCGGCAGGCGTAGAAAAACTGTTTTTT. It specifies CASSLISAGVEKLFF.

A single count supports this clone. The chain links TRBV7-2 to TRBJ2-2; tentative D call: TRBD2 (6 bases). Germline V lookup: CDR1 SGHTA, CDR2 FQGNSA. V shed 2 bases and J shed 2 bases, with 12 bases lying between them. The CDR3 sequence is 16 residues long. The chain's CDR3 is CASSLLAGSNTGELFF. Written as DNA, the CDR3 is TGTGCCAGCAGCTTACTCGCGGGAAGTAACACCGGGGAGCTGTTTTTT.

The V call is TRBV21-1, the J call TRBJ2-7; the DNA was not used to check the table's D call, TRBD1. TRBV21-1 is listed as a pseudogene. The CDR3 runs 17 residues. The CDR3 is CASSNKAGSRRSYEQYF. In nucleotides, the CDR3 is TGTGCCAGCAGCAATAAGGCAGGGTCTCGGCGCTCCTACGAGCAGTACTTC.

A single count supports this clone. This chain connects TRBV19 to TRBJ2-3; D ambiguous. Germline V gene sequence: CDR1 LNHDA, CDR2 SQIVND (reference sequence). CDR3 length: 13 amino acids. V was pared by 3 bases and J by 6 bases, with 10 bases between. This CDR3 is CASSIEQRDTQYF. The CDR3 nucleotides are TGTGCCAGTAGTATTGAGCAGAGGGATACGCAGTATTTT.

This clone has more than one count but fewer than ten. The V call is TRBV7-2, the J call TRBJ2-3, with D tentatively TRBD1 (5 bases). Looked up from germline, CDR1 is SGHTA and CDR2 is FQGNSA. This CDR3 has 13 amino acids. V was shortened by 5 bases and J by 3 bases, with 9 bases between the two germline ends. This chain's CDR3 is CASSLKGTDTQYF. The CDR3 DNA sequence: TGTGCCAGCAGCCTAAAGGGGACAGATACGCAGTATTTT.

J is TRBJ2-7 and V is TRBV29-1; 11 bases map to TRBD1. J was trimmed by 5 bases and V by 7 bases; bases with no gene match: 7. Germline lookup yields CDR1 SQVTM and CDR2 ANQGSEA. The CDR3 is made up of 13 amino acids. The CDR3 here is CSAGQGAGNEQYF. For the CDR3, the DNA is TGCAGCGCTGGACAGGGGGCGGGAAACGAGCAGTACTTC.

The chain has TRBV5-1 and TRBJ1-4; D is unresolved. The germline V and J ends were trimmed by 1 base and 7 bases, with 11 bases remaining between them. The CDR3 covers 14 residues. Germline-derived CDR1 and CDR2 are SGHRS and YFSETQ. The CDR3, as DNA: TGCGCCAGCAGCTTGTGGACCGAGGGTGAAAAACTGTTTTTT. It yields the protein CASSLWTEGEKLFF.

This chain joins TRBV30 and TRBJ1-4; D gene uncertain. Between the trimmed V and J ends, which lost 4 bases and 7 bases, there was a span of 19 bases. The CDR3 contains 15 residues. Germline V gene sequence: CDR1 GTSNPN, CDR2 SVGIG (reference sequence). CDR3 sequence reads: CAWKREGRFIEKLFF. The CDR3 coding sequence is TGTGCCTGGAAAAGAGAAGGGAGGTTTATTGAAAAACTGTTTTTT. Looking up the rest from reference TRBV30 and TRBJ1-4 gives the full variable domain: SQTIHQWPATLVQPVGSPLSLECTVEGTSNPNLYWYRQAAGRGLQLLFYSVGIGQISSEVPQNLSASRPQDRQFILSSKKLLLSDSGFYLCAWKREGRFIEKLFFGSGTQLSVL.

This clone was picked up one time. The CDR3 region has the DNA TGTGCCAGCAGCGTAGGTCAAGGGGACTACTACGAGCAGTACTTC. Translated, it gives CASSVGQGDYYEQYF. The rearrangement uses TRBV9 and TRBJ2-7; TRBD2 aligns across 7 bases. Trimming removed 0 bases from V and 3 bases from J; junction bases left unmatched: 6. CDR3 length: 15 residues. Germline V gene sequence: CDR1 SGDLS, CDR2 YYNGEE.

The chain combines TRBV3-1 (or the pseudogene TRBV3-2) with TRBJ1-2, with 10 bases matching TRBD1. The CDR3 sequence is 15 residues long. V dropped 5 bases and J dropped 1; count of bases not matched to a gene: 4. Germline loops: CDR1 LGHDT, CDR2 YNNKEL (reference sequence). CDR3 nucleotides: TGTGCCAGCAGCTCGCGGGACAGGGGTAACTATGGCTACACCTTC. This sequence encodes CASSSRDRGNYGYTF.

The chain combines TRBV7-8 with TRBJ1-1; TRBD1 agrees at 10 bases. CDR3 length equals 14 residues. Germline CDR1 is SGHVS and CDR2 is FQNEAQ. After removal of 8 bases from V and 5 bases from J, the junction contained 8 bases not matched to a gene. CDR3 nucleotides: TGTGCCAGCGCCCGACAGGGGGCTTGGACTGAAGCTTTCTTT. It codes for CASARQGAWTEAFF.